The 14 T cell receptor beta chains below were found in one sample sequenced in a study of post-analysis software for immune sequencing data. Study outcomes and limitations: Patients carried roughly 5 TRBV segments more frequently than controls did, and TRBV5-6, TRBV5-1 and TRBV20-1 were among them.

Their antigen targets remain unknown. cDNA libraries for TCR beta contained unique molecular identifiers. Each CDR3 protein is one row after TCRdb ran MiXCR on the PCR reads. The sample records roughly 800,000 distinct CDR3 sequences, 40% to 55% being singletons. Sequencing was performed on blood. These receptors were obtained from a girl aged 5 to 17 with multiple sclerosis.

The V call is TRBV10-3, the J call TRBJ2-1; TRBD2 matches at 10 bases. CDR3 size: 15 residues. Germline loops: CDR1 ENHRY, CDR2 SYGVKD. The V segment lost 0 bases and the J segment 8 bases; nucleotides outside the gene matches: 4. The CDR3 DNA is TGTGCCATCAGTGAGTCTCTAGCGGGAGAGGATGAGCAGTTCTTC. This sequence encodes CAISESLAGEDEQFF.

The V gene is TRBV20-1, the J gene TRBJ1-5; D unresolved. CDR1 is DFQATT and CDR2 is SNEGSKA in the germline V gene (reference sequence). V was cut by 4 bases and J by 5 bases, with 18 bases left in between. This CDR3 is 15 amino acids long. In DNA, the CDR3 is TGCAGTGCTATTCCAGGATCGGGAGGAGATCAGCCCCAGCATTTT. Translated, it gives CSAIPGSGGDQPQHF.

The chain couples TRBV6-6 to TRBJ1-4; D might be TRBD1 (6 bases). The length of the CDR3 is 16 residues. V was clipped by 2 bases and J by 7 bases, with 17 bases between them. Germline V lookup: CDR1 MNHNY, CDR2 SVGAGI (reference sequence). The CDR3 region has the DNA TGTGCCAGCAGTTACGGATCATGGACAGAGGGTGAAAAACTGTTTTTT. The encoded protein is CASSYGSWTEGEKLFF.

This clonotype was recorded many times. This chain joins TRBV29-1 and TRBJ2-7, with 9 bases that match TRBD1. CDR3 length equals 13 residues. With V trimmed by 5 bases and J by 3 bases, 5 bases remained unmatched. Germline V gene data show CDR1 as SQVTM and CDR2 as ANQGSEA. CDR3 nucleotide sequence: TGCAGCGTTAGACCGGGACAGGGCTACGAGCAGTACTTC. Residues: CSVRPGQGYEQYF.

This clonotype was seen a handful of times. V gene TRBV10-3 combines with J gene TRBJ2-4, with TRBD1 identical over 9 bases. The J call may be in error: the DNA end matches TRBJ2-7 better. The germline CDR1 and CDR2 sequences are ENHRY and SYGVKD. The CDR3 totals 15 residues. CDR3 bases: TGTGCCATCAGTGACGGGACAGGGACAGGCTACGAGCAGTACTTC. It specifies CAISDGTGTGYEQYF.

The chain employs TRBV12-3 or TRBV12-4 and TRBJ2-1; 7 nucleotides line up with TRBD2. After removal of 4 bases from V and 10 bases from J, the junction contained 7 bases not matched to a gene. This CDR3 contains 13 residues. This CDR3 is CASSSSGPGEQFF. The CDR3 coding sequence is TGTGCCAGCAGTTCTAGCGGCCCAGGGGAGCAGTTCTTC.

J is TRBJ2-6 and V is TRBV7-9; 14 bases line up with TRBD2. CDR3 length equals 18 residues. The junction had 4 bases not matched to a gene; V was cut back by 5 bases and J by 1 base. CDR1 is SEHNR and CDR2 is FQNEAQ in the germline V gene (reference sequence). CDR3 coding DNA: TGTGCCAGCAGCCCGGGACTAGCGGGAGTATCTGGGGCCAACGTCCTGACTTTC. Protein product: CASSPGLAGVSGANVLTF.

This chain links TRBV27 with TRBJ2-5, with 8 bases aligning to TRBD2. The J call may be faulty, since TRBJ2-7 better matches the DNA end. Germline V lookup: CDR1 MNHEY, CDR2 SMNVEV (reference sequence). The CDR3 contains 14 residues. CDR3 bases: TGTGCCAGCAGATCAGCGGGAGAAAGGTACGAGCAGTACTTC. This sequence encodes CASRSAGERYEQYF.

This clonotype was found a few times. The junction departs from the called germline gene at one end, perhaps through a read error. The chain employs TRBV4-3 and TRBJ2-5; 8 bases agree with TRBD1. The length of the CDR3 is 16 residues. The V gene's germline CDR1 is LGHNA and CDR2 YSLEER. The CDR3 region is CASSQEDGTGQGTQYF. The CDR3 DNA reads as TGCGCCAGCAGCCAAGAGGACGGGACAGGCCAAGGGACCCAGTACTTC.

The chain has TRBV7-2 and TRBJ2-4; D is perhaps TRBD1 or TRBD2 (5 bases each). This CDR3 contains 14 residues. Germline CDR1 is SGHTA and CDR2 is FQGNSA. V gave up 7 bases and J gave up 13 bases, with 23 bases separating them. This chain's CDR3 is CASTLRDEHGRQYF. Here the CDR3 DNA reads TGTGCCAGCACCCTTAGGGACGAACACGGACGGCAGTACTTC.

The J gene is TRBJ2-3, the V gene TRBV4-2, with TRBD2 identical over 9 bases. The CDR3 consists of 16 residues. V shed 3 bases, J shed 7 bases, and the junction held 11 bases outside the gene matches. Per the germline V gene, CDR1 is LGHNA and CDR2 is YNFKEQ. The CDR3 reads CASSHATSGGWNTQYF. The CDR3 bases are TGTGCCAGCAGCCATGCGACTAGCGGAGGGTGGAATACGCAGTATTTT.

The V gene is TRBV15, the J gene TRBJ1-5; a possible D gene is TRBD1 (5 bases). The germline V and J ends were trimmed by 0 bases and 5 bases, with 14 bases remaining between them. Germline-derived CDR1 and CDR2 are LNHNV and YYDKDF (reference sequence). The CDR3 is 16 residues long. The chain's CDR3 is CATSRDLDIRDQPQHF. The CDR3 DNA follows: TGTGCCACCAGCAGAGATTTGGACATAAGGGATCAGCCCCAGCATTTT.

In this sample, this clonotype turned up a few times. The chain is built from TRBV7-6 and TRBJ2-7; D call uncertain. Germline values: CDR1 SGHVS, CDR2 FNYEAQ. The CDR3 totals 12 residues. V was trimmed by 5 bases and J by 6 bases, leaving 11 bases between them. The CDR3 bases are TGTGCCAGCAGCCCCCCTTTCTCCGAGCAGTACTTC. Protein: CASSPPFSEQYF.

The rearrangement uses TRBV20-1 and TRBJ2-1, with 14 bases fitting TRBD2. Trimming at V came to 7 bases and at J to 10 bases, leaving 6 bases not matched to a gene. CDR1 is DFQATT and CDR2 is SNEGSKA in the germline V gene (reference sequence). This CDR3 comprises 13 residues. This chain's CDR3 is CSVRRTSGREQFF. The CDR3 bases are TGCAGTGTCAGAAGGACTAGCGGGAGGGAGCAGTTCTTC.